One and the same sample provided the 20 T cell receptor beta chains below, sequenced in a study of T cell responses to AZD1222 COVID-19 vaccine. Profiled with immunoSEQ multiplex PCR; TCRdb holds only in-frame clones, not every one. The table shows 100,000 to 150,000 clones, with around 85% occurring only once. The sequencing used peripheral blood, collected 28 days after the second AZD1222 dose. The receptors were gathered from an adult who received the AZD1222 COVID-19 vaccine.

The chain joins TRBV5-4 to TRBJ2-2, with TRBD2 matching 12 bases. The CDR3 is made up of 17 amino acids. V was pared by 0 bases and J by 4 bases, with 4 bases of the junction left unmatched. Germline lookup yields CDR1 SGHNT and CDR2 YYREEE (reference sequence). Here the CDR3 reads CASSLEGLAGTTGELFF. The CDR3 region has the DNA TGTGCCAGCAGCTTGGAGGGACTAGCGGGTACCACCGGGGAGCTGTTTTTT.

This chain links TRBV10-3 with TRBJ1-1; TRBD1 might be the D (5 bases). Looked up from germline, CDR1 is ENHRY and CDR2 is SYGVKD. The CDR3 loop spans 13 amino acids. Trimming removed 11 bases at V and 0 bases at J, with 13 bases between. CDR3 amino acids: CAAAGTLNTEAFF. CDR3 bases: TGTGCCGCCGCCGGGACGCTGAACACTGAAGCTTTCTTT.

The chain is built from TRBV7-2 and TRBJ2-5; D possibly uses TRBD1 or TRBD2 (6 bases each). With 3 bases removed from V and 2 bases from J, the gap between germline ends came to 10 bases. Per the germline V gene, CDR1 is SGHTA and CDR2 is FQGNSA. The CDR3 spans 14 residues. The CDR3 spells CASSFRGPQETQYF. CDR3 DNA: TGTGCCAGCAGCTTTCGGGGGCCACAAGAGACCCAGTACTTC. Together with reference TRBV7-2 and TRBJ2-5, the CDR3 gives the full variable domain: GAGVSQSPSNKVTEKGKDVELRCDPISGHTALYWYRQSLGQGLEFLIYFQGNSAPDKSGLPSDRFSAERTGGSVSTLTIQRTQQEDSAVYLCASSFRGPQETQYFGPGTRLLVL.

The gene calls are TRBV7-3 and TRBJ1-1; no reliable D call. The CDR3 is 13 residues long. Germline-derived CDR1 and CDR2 are SGHTA and FQGTGA. V was trimmed by 1 base and J by 7 bases, leaving 10 bases between them. Here the CDR3 reads CASSLKAAGEAFF. The DNA for the CDR3 is TGTGCCAGCAGCTTAAAAGCGGCGGGTGAAGCTTTCTTT.

The chain has TRBV7-9 and TRBJ1-5; D unresolved. Germline CDR1 SEHNR, CDR2 FQNEAQ (reference sequence). The CDR3 is 13 amino acids. The germline V and J ends were trimmed by 1 base and 6 bases, with 7 bases remaining between them. The DNA for the CDR3 is TGTGCCAGCAGCTTAGGGCTATCTCAGCCCCAGCATTTT. The encoded protein is CASSLGLSQPQHF.

This chain links TRBV12-3 or TRBV12-4 with TRBJ1-5; D might be TRBD1 (5 bases). Trimming stripped 3 bases from V and 9 bases from J, with 12 bases between. There are 13 residues in the CDR3. The CDR3 sequence is CASSFSGGGPQHF. CDR3 bases: TGTGCCAGCAGTTTTTCCGGGGGAGGGCCCCAGCATTTT.

The chain couples TRBV7-2 to TRBJ1-5, with D uncertain. V shed 4 bases and J shed 0 bases, with 10 bases lying between them. This CDR3 is built from 15 residues. Germline loops: CDR1 SGHTA, CDR2 FQGNSA. The CDR3 is CASSSDRYSNQPQHF. The CDR3 DNA sequence: TGTGCCAGCAGCTCCGACCGGTATAGCAATCAGCCCCAGCATTTT. The full variable domain, with the rest looked up from reference TRBV7-2 and TRBJ1-5, is GAGVSQSPSNKVTEKGKDVELRCDPISGHTALYWYRQSLGQGLEFLIYFQGNSAPDKSGLPSDRFSAERTGGSVSTLTIQRTQQEDSAVYLCASSSDRYSNQPQHFGDGTRLSIL.

V gene TRBV7-9 combines with J gene TRBJ1-1; D uncertain. Germline loops: CDR1 SEHNR, CDR2 FQNEAQ (reference sequence). The CDR3 length is 13 residues. Trimming left V 5 bases short and J 1 base short, with 8 bases between. This chain's CDR3 is CASSPAGNTEAFF. The CDR3 nucleotides read TGTGCCAGCAGCCCCGCGGGGAACACTGAAGCTTTCTTT.

The rearrangement uses TRBV18 and TRBJ1-1; 7 nucleotides line up with TRBD1. V trimming: 6 bases; J trimming: 7 bases; junction bases outside the gene matches: 11. CDR3 length: 14 residues. Germline CDR1 reads KGHSH; CDR2 reads LQKENI. This CDR3 is CASSPKPGQSEAFF. The CDR3 coding sequence is TGTGCCAGCTCGCCCAAACCGGGACAGAGTGAAGCTTTCTTT.

As concerns this clone: Different DNA sequences within this sample yield the same CDR3. The chain couples TRBV5-1 to TRBJ2-3; D not certain. Germline V gene sequence: CDR1 SGHRS, CDR2 YFSETQ. V gave up 0 bases and J gave up 0 bases, with 5 bases separating them. The CDR3 runs 14 residues. The CDR3 DNA is TGCGCCAGCAGCTTGGATACCAGCACAGATACGCAGTATTTT. Translation: CASSLDTSTDTQYF.

The chain combines TRBV27 with TRBJ2-3, with D perhaps given as TRBD1 or TRBD2 (6 bases each). Trimming removed 4 bases from V and 1 base from J, with 12 bases in between. This CDR3 spans 15 amino acids. The germline gives CDR1 MNHEY, CDR2 SMNVEV (reference sequence). CDR3 in DNA: TGTGCCAGCAGTTCGGGGGCTCGGGGCACAGATACGCAGTATTTT. Translation gives CASSSGARGTDTQYF.

The chain couples TRBV6-1 to TRBJ1-6; D call uncertain. CDR3 size: 13 residues. The germline gives CDR1 MNHNS, CDR2 SASEGT. V gave up 0 bases and J gave up 11 bases, with 8 bases separating them. CDR3 amino acids: CASSEAGRTPLHF. CDR3 in DNA: TGTGCCAGCAGTGAAGCAGGGAGAACACCCCTCCACTTT.

The chain uses TRBV30 and TRBJ1-4; tentative D call: TRBD1 (6 bases). Deletions cut 2 bases from V and 8 bases from J, with 15 bases between. The CDR3 is 14 residues long. Germline values: CDR1 GTSNPN, CDR2 SVGIG (reference sequence). CDR3 in DNA: TGTGCCTGGAGTCTGGGTCAGGGGCGGGAAAAACTGTTTTTT. Protein: CAWSLGQGREKLFF. Full variable domain (outside the CDR3, taken from reference TRBV30 and TRBJ1-4): SQTIHQWPATLVQPVGSPLSLECTVEGTSNPNLYWYRQAAGRGLQLLFYSVGIGQISSEVPQNLSASRPQDRQFILSSKKLLLSDSGFYLCAWSLGQGREKLFFGSGTQLSVL.

This clone has more than one count but fewer than ten. CDR3 DNA: TGTGCCAGCAGCTTTCAGAGTTACTCTGGAAACACCATATATTTT. Its translation: CASSFQSYSGNTIYF. This chain uses TRBV5-6 with TRBJ1-3; no clear D gene. The CDR3 has 15 residues. Trimming took off 2 bases at V and 0 bases at J, with 9 bases between the two ends. Germline CDR1 reads SGHDT; CDR2 reads YYEEEE.

This chain links TRBV7-2 with TRBJ2-3; 9 bases line up with TRBD1. The CDR3 has 16 amino acids. The V and J ends lost 6 bases and 1 base, in that order; junction bases with no gene match: 8. Germline values: CDR1 SGHTA, CDR2 FQGNSA. The CDR3 region has the DNA TGTGCCAGCAGTTTTACAGGGGGCGGGGGCACAGATACGCAGTATTTT. Encoded protein: CASSFTGGGGTDTQYF.

This clone was seen a handful of times. Other DNA sequences of this sample code for an identical CDR3. The chain carries TRBV10-3 and TRBJ1-5, with D uncertain. The germline V gene has CDR1 ENHRY and CDR2 SYGVKD. Trimming removed 0 bases at V and 4 bases at J, with 1 base between. CDR3 size: 12 residues. Here the CDR3 DNA reads TGTGCCATCAGTGAGTCGAATCAGCCCCAGCATTTT. Translating gives CAISESNQPQHF.

The chain couples TRBV5-8 to TRBJ1-2, with 7 bases lining up with TRBD1. V lost 3 bases, J lost 5 bases, and 7 bases stayed unmatched. The CDR3 is 14 amino acids. Germline assignment: CDR1 SGHTS and CDR2 YDEGEE. The CDR3 nucleotides read TGTGCCAGCAGCTCCCGGGACAGCGAATATGGCTACACCTTC. Residues: CASSSRDSEYGYTF.

The gene calls are TRBV6-5 and TRBJ2-7, with D possibly matching TRBD2 (6 bases). CDR1 is MNHEY, CDR2 SVGAGI, per germline. The germline V and J ends were trimmed by 6 bases and 3 bases, with 15 bases remaining between them. The CDR3 is 14 amino acids. This CDR3 reads CASRRDSQYYEQYF. CDR3 nucleotides: TGTGCCAGCAGGCGGGACTCACAGTACTACGAGCAGTACTTC.

The sample holds a few counts of this clone. The rearrangement joins TRBV27 to TRBJ2-5; D unresolved. Germline V gene data show CDR1 as MNHEY and CDR2 as SMNVEV (reference sequence). With 8 bases removed from V and 2 bases from J, the gap between germline ends came to 9 bases. This CDR3 region has 12 residues. In DNA, the CDR3 is TGTGCCAGCGGCCCCGGGCAAGAGACCCAGTACTTC. This encodes CASGPGQETQYF.

Relative to its sample, this clone is medium-sized. This chain uses TRBV5-6 with TRBJ2-7, with D unresolved. The length of the CDR3 is 13 residues. Germline assignment: CDR1 SGHDT and CDR2 YYEEEE. Trimming cost V 2 bases and J 3 bases, with 9 bases left between them. The CDR3 protein is CASSFRGNYEQYF. As DNA, the CDR3 is TGTGCCAGCAGCTTTCGCGGAAACTACGAGCAGTACTTC.